One and the same sample provided the 27 T cell receptor beta chains below, sequenced in a study of radiation and T cells in renal cell carcinoma. This table comes from immunoSEQ multiplex PCR, and its TCRdb copy is limited to in-frame clones, with some not included. In the table there are 150,000 to 160,000 clones, about 91% of which are singletons. Sample time point: blood 2 weeks post-SBRT. Stated treatment: 15 Gy SBRT to primary tumor, nephrectomy 4 weeks later. Sequenced here: blood, sampled from a patient whose treatment included radiotherapy and nephrectomy. The source is a woman aged 45-60 years with renal cell carcinoma.

V usage is TRBV5-1 and J usage is TRBJ2-3, with 7 bases matching TRBD1. V trimming: 5 bases; J trimming: 2 bases; junction bases outside the gene matches: 5. Germline-derived CDR1 and CDR2 are SGHRS and YFSETQ. CDR3 size: 14 residues. CDR3 amino acids: CASSWQGVTDTQYF. The DNA of the CDR3 is TGCGCCAGCAGTTGGCAGGGGGTCACAGATACGCAGTATTTT.

V gene TRBV5-5 combines with J gene TRBJ2-5, with a possible D match to TRBD2 (5 bases). Germline loops: CDR1 SGHKS, CDR2 YYEKEE (reference sequence). V was trimmed by 4 bases and J by 2 bases, leaving 18 bases between them. This CDR3 contains 16 residues. CDR3 residues: CASSPIPSAVQETQYF. In nucleotides, the CDR3 is TGTGCCAGCAGCCCGATCCCATCAGCGGTGCAAGAGACCCAGTACTTC.

This chain links TRBV7-9 with TRBJ1-1; D uncertain. Trimming stripped 3 bases from V and 5 bases from J, with 16 bases between. The length of the CDR3 is 15 residues. In germline, CDR1 is SEHNR, CDR2 FQNEAQ (reference sequence). CDR3 protein: CASSFGAGRETEAFF. The CDR3 DNA reads as TGTGCCAGCAGCTTCGGTGCTGGAAGGGAGACTGAAGCTTTCTTT.

The gene calls are TRBV29-1 and TRBJ2-5, with D possibly being TRBD2 (5 bases). The V gene lost 4 bases and the J gene lost 11 bases, with 20 bases spanning the gap. The CDR3 is 13 residues long. Germline loops: CDR1 SQVTM, CDR2 ANQGSEA. Written as DNA, the CDR3 is TGCAGCGTTGTACTGGCCATGCAGGAGGAGCAGTACTTC. Its translation: CSVVLAMQEEQYF.

This clone was found a few times. The J gene is TRBJ1-5, the V gene TRBV11-2; D is undetermined. Trimming stripped 4 bases from V and 3 bases from J, with 10 bases between. Germline lookup yields CDR1 SGHAT and CDR2 FQNNGV. The CDR3 is made up of 14 amino acids. In DNA, the CDR3 is TGTGCCAGCAGCTCTTCCGGCGTCAATCAGCCCCAGCATTTT. Its translation: CASSSSGVNQPQHF. The full variable domain, completed using reference TRBV11-2 and TRBJ1-5, is EAGVAQSPRYKIIEKRQSVAFWCNPISGHATLYWYQQILGQGPKLLIQFQNNGVVDDSQLPKDRFSAERLKGVDSTLKIQPAKLEDSAVYLCASSSSGVNQPQHFGDGTRLSIL.

A single count supports this clone. This chain connects TRBV4-2 to TRBJ2-3, with TRBD2 identical over 9 bases. Losses at the gene ends were 0 bases for V and 0 bases for J; bases not matched to a gene: 7. The CDR3 is made up of 18 amino acids. Germline CDR1 and CDR2: LGHNA and YNFKEQ. DNA for the CDR3: TGTGCCAGCAGCCAAGAAGGAGGGCGGGGGGGTAGCACAGATACGCAGTATTTT. Translation gives CASSQEGGRGGSTDTQYF.

This chain links TRBV7-9 with TRBJ1-2; 8 bases are a match to TRBD1. This CDR3 region has 15 residues. The V gene's germline CDR1 is SEHNR and CDR2 FQNEAQ (reference sequence). Trimming removed 7 bases from V and 4 bases from J; junction bases left unmatched: 11. The CDR3 sequence is CASTPGGQGIYGYTF. In DNA form, the CDR3 reads TGTGCCAGCACCCCAGGCGGACAGGGTATCTATGGCTACACCTTC.

The V and J genes are TRBV7-6 and TRBJ1-3, with 7 bases lining up with TRBD1. Trimming at V came to 5 bases and at J to 4 bases, leaving 8 bases not matched to a gene. The CDR3 has 15 residues. Germline CDR1 reads SGHVS; CDR2 reads FNYEAQ. DNA for the CDR3: TGTGCCAGCAGCAGACGACAGGGATCAGGAAACACCATATATTTT. Translation gives CASSRRQGSGNTIYF. Looking up the rest from reference TRBV7-6 and TRBJ1-3 gives the full variable domain: GAGVSQSPRYKVTKRGQDVALRCDPISGHVSLYWYRQALGQGPEFLTYFNYEAQQDKSGLPNDRFSAERPEGSISTLTIQRTEQRDSAMYRCASSRRQGSGNTIYFGEGSWLTVV.

The chain combines TRBV14 with TRBJ1-5; the D is unclear. Between the trimmed V and J ends, which lost 2 bases and 7 bases, there was a span of 9 bases. The germline gives CDR1 SGHDN, CDR2 FVKESK. The CDR3 is made up of 13 amino acids. CDR3 residues: CASSQSDIQPQHF. The CDR3 nucleotides read TGTGCCAGCAGCCAATCCGATATCCAGCCCCAGCATTTT.

The genes are TRBV5-1 and TRBJ1-4; TRBD1 aligns across 7 bases. The CDR3 consists of 17 residues. V shed 0 bases, J shed 4 bases, and the junction held 9 bases outside the gene matches. Germline values: CDR1 SGHRS, CDR2 YFSETQ. CDR3 coding DNA: TGCGCCAGCAGCTTGGGGGGACAGACTGGGATTAATGAAAAACTGTTTTTT. Protein product: CASSLGGQTGINEKLFF.

The chain uses TRBV7-8 and TRBJ2-3; D is undetermined. Germline V CDR1 and CDR2: SGHVS, FQNEAQ. This CDR3 has 13 residues. V dropped 1 base and J dropped 4 bases, with 6 bases sitting between them. CDR3 loop: CASSLGLADTQYF. In nucleotides, the CDR3 is TGTGCCAGCAGCTTAGGTTTGGCAGATACGCAGTATTTT. The whole variable domain, remainder taken from reference TRBV7-8 and TRBJ2-3, is GAGVSQSPRYKVAKRGQDVALRCDPISGHVSLFWYQQALGQGPEFLTYFQNEAQLDKSGLPSDRFFAERPEGSVSTLKIQRTQQEDSAVYLCASSLGLADTQYFGPGTRLTVL.

The chain joins TRBV28 to TRBJ2-7, with a possible D match to TRBD1 (6 bases). The CDR3 consists of 14 residues. V lost 6 bases and J 2 bases, leaving 14 bases between the germline ends. Germline-derived CDR1 and CDR2 are MDHEN and SYDVKM. Here the CDR3 reads CASRIQGNPYEQYF. The DNA for the CDR3 is TGTGCCAGCAGGATACAGGGAAACCCCTACGAGCAGTACTTC.

The chain combines TRBV7-6 with TRBJ2-1; TRBD2 agrees at 11 bases. After removal of 5 bases from V and 7 bases from J, the junction contained 7 bases not matched to a gene. Germline values: CDR1 SGHVS, CDR2 FNYEAQ. The CDR3 covers 15 residues. CDR3 DNA: TGTGCCAGCAGCATATTAGCGGGGGGGCTGAATGAGCAGTTCTTC. It codes for CASSILAGGLNEQFF.

With regard to this clone: This CDR3 is also generated by other DNA sequences in the sample. The V call is TRBV7-2, the J call TRBJ1-1; TRBD1 might be the D (5 bases). Germline V gene data show CDR1 as SGHTA and CDR2 as FQGNSA. This CDR3 comprises 13 residues. The ends were cut back, 3 bases at V and 1 base at J, with 6 bases in the middle. CDR3 region: CASSLTENTEAFF. The DNA of the CDR3 is TGTGCCAGCAGCTTGACAGAGAACACTGAAGCTTTCTTT.

The genes are TRBV7-2 and TRBJ1-5; D remains ambiguous. Germline loops: CDR1 SGHTA, CDR2 FQGNSA. Trimming took 1 base from V and 2 from J, leaving 9 bases between them. There are 15 residues in the CDR3. The CDR3 spells CASSLGEQGNQPQHF. DNA for the CDR3: TGTGCCAGCAGCTTAGGGGAGCAGGGCAATCAGCCCCAGCATTTT. The complete variable domain, with remaining parts taken from reference TRBV7-2 and TRBJ1-5, reads GAGVSQSPSNKVTEKGKDVELRCDPISGHTALYWYRQSLGQGLEFLIYFQGNSAPDKSGLPSDRFSAERTGGSVSTLTIQRTQQEDSAVYLCASSLGEQGNQPQHFGDGTRLSIL.

V gene TRBV5-1 combines with J gene TRBJ2-5; perhaps TRBD1 as D (6 bases). CDR3 length: 14 amino acids. The V and J ends lost 3 bases and 5 bases respectively, with 14 bases between them. CDR1 SGHRS and CDR2 YFSETQ come from the germline V gene. The CDR3 protein is CASSSLTGSETQYF. The CDR3 DNA is TGCGCCAGCAGCTCCCTGACAGGATCGGAGACCCAGTACTTC.

The CDR3 sequence: CASSVNRGLETQYF. CDR3 sequence (DNA): TGTGCCAGCAGCGTTAACAGGGGGTTGGAGACCCAGTACTTC. The chain links TRBV9 to TRBJ2-5; TRBD1 matches at 8 bases. Germline trimming cut 2 bases from V and 5 bases from J; bases unmatched to any gene: 5. This CDR3 is 14 amino acids long. Germline V gene sequence: CDR1 SGDLS, CDR2 YYNGEE.

The V and J genes are TRBV9 and TRBJ2-7; 7 positions match TRBD1. The CDR3 has 16 amino acids. V shed 0 bases, J shed 0 bases, and the junction held 6 bases outside the gene matches. Germline CDR1 and CDR2: SGDLS and YYNGEE. The CDR3 DNA is TGTGCCAGCAGCGTAGGCCACAGGGGTCCCTCCTACGAGCAGTACTTC. Translated, it gives CASSVGHRGPSYEQYF.

The J gene is TRBJ1-2, the V gene TRBV19; D is unresolved. V was shortened by 3 bases and J by 4 bases, with 6 bases between the two germline ends. The germline CDR1 and CDR2 sequences are LNHDA and SQIVND (reference sequence). The CDR3 length is 12 residues. CDR3 bases: TGTGCCAGTAGTATGATAGGCTATGGCTACACCTTC. It translates to CASSMIGYGYTF. The full variable domain, its missing parts supplied by reference TRBV19 and TRBJ1-2, is DGGITQSPKYLFRKEGQNVTLSCEQNLNHDAMYWYRQDPGQGLRLIYYSQIVNDFQKGDIAEGYSVSREKKESFPLTVTSAQKNPTAFYLCASSMIGYGYTFGSGTRLTVV.

This clone was seen a handful of times. The chain couples TRBV19 to TRBJ1-1; weak D call: TRBD1 (6 bases). Germline CDR1 and CDR2: LNHDA and SQIVND (reference sequence). Deletions cut 5 bases from V and 1 base from J, with 8 bases between. The CDR3 runs to 13 residues. This CDR3 is CASSLQGNTEAFF. DNA for the CDR3: TGTGCCAGTAGTTTACAGGGGAACACTGAAGCTTTCTTT. The entire variable domain, with the rest obtained from reference TRBV19 and TRBJ1-1, is as follows: DGGITQSPKYLFRKEGQNVTLSCEQNLNHDAMYWYRQDPGQGLRLIYYSQIVNDFQKGDIAEGYSVSREKKESFPLTVTSAQKNPTAFYLCASSLQGNTEAFFGQGTRLTVV.

V gene TRBV6-5 combines with J gene TRBJ2-2, with a tentative D call TRBD1 (8 bases). This CDR3 has 14 amino acids. Germline CDR1 is MNHEY and CDR2 is SVGAGI. V lost 6 bases, J lost 6 bases, and 14 bases lay in between. CDR3 region: CASSNRGGSGELFF. In DNA, the CDR3 is TGTGCCAGCAGCAACAGGGGGGGATCCGGGGAGCTGTTTTTT.

This sequence joins TRBV7-9 and TRBJ2-5, with 8 bases identical to TRBD2. The CDR3 has 17 residues. The V gene's germline CDR1 is SEHNR and CDR2 FQNEAQ (reference sequence). The junction had 11 bases not matched to a gene; V was cut back by 4 bases and J by 1 base. The CDR3 DNA reads TGTGCCAGCAGCTCCCTCGGAGGACTAGCAGCCCAAGAGACCCAGTACTTC. Its protein is CASSSLGGLAAQETQYF.

J is TRBJ2-7 and V is TRBV7-3; 7 nucleotides match TRBD1. Germline-derived CDR1 and CDR2 are SGHTA and FQGTGA. V lost 5 bases, J lost 2 bases, and 9 bases stayed unmatched. This CDR3 is 15 amino acids long. The CDR3 sequence is CASSRTGVSPYEQYF. The CDR3 DNA is TGTGCCAGCAGCCGTACAGGGGTCTCTCCCTACGAGCAGTACTTC.

The chain combines TRBV9 with TRBJ2-1; a possible D gene is TRBD1 (6 bases). V lost 1 base and J 0 bases, leaving 11 bases between the germline ends. The CDR3 is made up of 16 amino acids. Germline V gene sequence: CDR1 SGDLS, CDR2 YYNGEE. CDR3 sequence: CASSVRQASSYNEQFF. For the CDR3, the DNA is TGTGCCAGCAGCGTAAGACAGGCCAGCTCCTACAATGAGCAGTTCTTC.

The gene calls are TRBV18 and TRBJ1-3, with D perhaps matching TRBD1 (6 bases). This CDR3 spans 14 amino acids. Germline V gene sequence: CDR1 KGHSH, CDR2 LQKENI. Trimming shortened V by 6 bases and J by 8 bases, and 17 bases separated the two germline ends. CDR3 loop: CASSLRGYADTIYF. The CDR3 coding sequence is TGTGCCAGCTCCCTCAGGGGATACGCGGACACCATATATTTT.

The V and J genes are TRBV6-6 and TRBJ2-5; a weak D match, TRBD1 (6 bases). Germline CDR1 reads MNHNY; CDR2 reads SVGAGI (reference sequence). CDR3 length: 16 amino acids. Trimming pared 0 bases from V and 2 bases from J, leaving 13 bases between. CDR3 in DNA: TGTGCCAGCAGTTACTCGGGGGCACCTCTTCAAGAGACCCAGTACTTC. It yields the protein CASSYSGAPLQETQYF.

J is TRBJ2-3 and V is TRBV4-2; TRBD2 matches 16 bases. The length of the CDR3 is 16 residues. The germline gives CDR1 LGHNA, CDR2 YNFKEQ. Trimming cost V 4 bases and J 6 bases; bases outside gene matches: 4. The chain's CDR3 is CASSLGTSGGADTQYF. The CDR3 DNA sequence: TGTGCCAGCAGCCTTGGGACTAGCGGGGGGGCCGATACGCAGTATTTT.